This TCR beta chain is drawn from a study of Ad26.COV2.S vaccination and SARS-CoV-2 variants. About the research overall: The donor belonged to the COV1001 Ad26.COV2.S trial arm.

As regards this clone: The target antigen is unknown.

Produced via immunoSEQ multiplex PCR; TCRdb's table is partial and in-frame only. There are about 350,000 clones in the sample; less than 90% occur only once, and around 6.1% lies in the top ten. Regarding the study as a whole: Individuals receiving vaccine had higher spike-specific TCR breadth than placebo recipients did. With respect to non-spike TCR breadth, vaccine and placebo recipients were similar.

Noted treatment: roughly 18 received Ad26.COV2.S at low or high dose, single or two shots; about 5 received placebo; per-sample allocation not given. Material that was analyzed had been drawn on day 63 after the first vaccine or placebo injection. This material consisted of peripheral blood, taken in a trial of Ad26.COV2.S vaccine versus placebo. The sequence came from a person aged 18 to 65 who received the Ad26.COV2.S COVID-19 vaccine or a placebo.

The CDR3 coding sequence is TGTGCCAGCAGGAAGGGGCACCCCGACTACGAGCAGTACTTC. It translates to CASRKGHPDYEQYF. The V gene is TRBV2, the J gene TRBJ2-7, with D possibly matching TRBD1 (5 bases). V was cut by 6 bases and J by 3 bases, with 15 bases left in between. The CDR3 is 14 amino acids. Germline V gene data show CDR1 as SNHLY and CDR2 as FYNNEI.